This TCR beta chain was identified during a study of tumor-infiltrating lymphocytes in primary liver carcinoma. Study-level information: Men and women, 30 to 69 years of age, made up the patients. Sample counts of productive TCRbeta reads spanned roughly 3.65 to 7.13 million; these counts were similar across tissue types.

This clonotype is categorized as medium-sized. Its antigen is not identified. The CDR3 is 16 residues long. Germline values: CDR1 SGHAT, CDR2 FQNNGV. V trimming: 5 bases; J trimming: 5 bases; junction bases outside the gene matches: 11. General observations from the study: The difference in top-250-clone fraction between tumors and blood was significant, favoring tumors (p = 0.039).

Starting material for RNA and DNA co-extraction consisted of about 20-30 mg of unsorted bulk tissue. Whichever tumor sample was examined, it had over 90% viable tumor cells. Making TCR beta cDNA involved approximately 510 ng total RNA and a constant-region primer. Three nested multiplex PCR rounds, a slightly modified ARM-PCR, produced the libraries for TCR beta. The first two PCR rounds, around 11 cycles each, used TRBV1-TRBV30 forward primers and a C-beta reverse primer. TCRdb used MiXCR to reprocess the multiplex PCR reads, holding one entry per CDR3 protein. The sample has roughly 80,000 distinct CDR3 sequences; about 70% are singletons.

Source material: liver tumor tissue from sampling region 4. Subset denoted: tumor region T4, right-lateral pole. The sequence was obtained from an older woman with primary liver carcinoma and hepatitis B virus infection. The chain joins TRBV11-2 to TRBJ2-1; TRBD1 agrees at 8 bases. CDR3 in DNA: TGTGCCAGCAGCGACCCGACAGGGGTTTTTGACAATGAGCAGTTCTTC. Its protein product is CASSDPTGVFDNEQFF.